This T cell receptor (beta chain) came from a study of CD8 T cells in ankylosing spondylitis. This clonotype was observed many times. Its antigen is currently unknown. Via MiXCR, TCRdb re-called the 5' RACE reads, giving one row per CDR3 protein. This table holds about 230,000 distinct CDR3 sequences, 7% to 10% found once. This CDR3 has 17 amino acids. Deletions cut 3 bases from V and 0 bases from J, with 17 bases between. CDR1 is SGDLS and CDR2 is YYNGEE in the germline V gene. Study-level findings and limits: Reactive arthritis synovial fluid and blood previously showed some of these motif variants. Disease-associated clonotypes exhibited CD8+ identity and were relatively infrequent in peripheral blood. It appeared that ankylosing spondylitis blood was characterized by a TCR beta motif of about eight highly homologous variants. Reportedly, significant enrichment of disease-linked clones occurred in matched ankylosing spondylitis synovial fluid.

The specimen sequenced was blood, either unsorted or a sorted T cell fraction (not recorded which). This chain joins TRBV9 and TRBJ2-3; D remains ambiguous. This TCR derives from a female donor with ankylosing spondylitis or in good health (not recorded which). CDR3 coding DNA: TGTGCCAGCAGCGCCGCAAACAGCGTAACTAGCACAGATACGCAGTATTTT. Translation: CASSAANSVTSTDTQYF.